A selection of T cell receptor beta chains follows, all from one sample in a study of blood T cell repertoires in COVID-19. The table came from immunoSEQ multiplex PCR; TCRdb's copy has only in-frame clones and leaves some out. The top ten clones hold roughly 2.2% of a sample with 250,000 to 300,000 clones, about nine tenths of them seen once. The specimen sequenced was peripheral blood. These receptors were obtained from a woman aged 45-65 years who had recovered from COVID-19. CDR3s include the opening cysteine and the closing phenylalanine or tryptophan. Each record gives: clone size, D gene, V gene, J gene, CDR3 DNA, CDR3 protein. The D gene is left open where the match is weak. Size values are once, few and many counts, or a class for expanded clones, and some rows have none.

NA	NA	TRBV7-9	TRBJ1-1	TGTGCCAGCAGCTTAGCGCACGCAGGCACTGAAGCTTTCTTT	CASSLAHAGTEAFF
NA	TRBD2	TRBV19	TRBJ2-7	TGTGCCAGTAGCAGGACTAGTTGGGAGGACGAGCAGTACTTC	CASSRTSWEDEQYF
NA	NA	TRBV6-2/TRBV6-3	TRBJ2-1	TGTGCCAGCAGTTTGAGGAACTACGGCGGGGGCGAGCAGTTCTTC	CASSLRNYGGGEQFF
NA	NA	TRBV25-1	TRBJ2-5	TGTGCCAGCAGTGAACGGCTACTCCCCGGGGAGACCCAGTACTTC	CASSERLLPGETQYF
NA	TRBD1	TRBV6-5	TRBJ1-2	TGTGCCAGCCGAGGACAGGGGGCAGGTAACTATGGCTACACCTTC	CASRGQGAGNYGYTF
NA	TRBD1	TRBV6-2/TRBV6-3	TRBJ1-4	TGTGCCAGCAGCCCTCATGTGACAGGGAATGAAAAACTGTTTTTT	CASSPHVTGNEKLFF
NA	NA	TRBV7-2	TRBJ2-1	TGTGCCAGCAGCTTAGGTAGCCGACGTGACAGCTCCTACAATGAGCAGTTCTTC	CASSLGSRRDSSYNEQFF
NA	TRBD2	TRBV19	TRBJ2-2	TGTGCCAGTAGTATAGCTGGGGGGGGACTGAACACCGGGGAGCTGTTTTTT	CASSIAGGGLNTGELFF
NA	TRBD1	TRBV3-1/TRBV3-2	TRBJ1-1	TGTGCCAGCAGCCACTTCACAGGGGGCGCGAGGTTCACTGAAGCTTTCTTT	CASSHFTGGARFTEAFF
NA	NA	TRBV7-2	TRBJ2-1	TGTGCCAGCAGCTTAGGCAGGAACAATGAGCAGTTCTTC	CASSLGRNNEQFF
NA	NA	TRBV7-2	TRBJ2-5	TGTGCCAGCAGCGCATCACTTCAAGAGACCCAGTACTTC	CASSASLQETQYF
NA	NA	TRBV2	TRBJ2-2	TGTGCCAGCAGTGAAGTTGGGCGGGTAACCGGGGAGCTGTTTTTT	CASSEVGRVTGELFF
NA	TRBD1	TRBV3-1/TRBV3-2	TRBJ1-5	TGTGCCAGCAGCCCGGGACAGGGGGGAGGACAGCCCCAGCATTTT	CASSPGQGGGQPQHF
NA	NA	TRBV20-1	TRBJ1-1	TGCAGTGCTAGGAGAACTGAAGCTTTCTTT	CSARRTEAFF
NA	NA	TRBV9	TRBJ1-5	TGTGCCAGCAGTCGAACAGGGAGCAATCAGCCCCAGCATTTT	CASSRTGSNQPQHF
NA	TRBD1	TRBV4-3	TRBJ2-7	TGCGCCAGCAGCGCTTACAGGGGGCGAGGATACGAGCAGTACTTC	CASSAYRGRGYEQYF
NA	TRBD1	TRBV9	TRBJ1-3	TGTGCCAGCAGCCCACAGGGGGCATATGGAAACACCATATATTTT	CASSPQGAYGNTIYF
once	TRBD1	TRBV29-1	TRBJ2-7	TGCAGCGTTGAAGATTGGGAGGGACAGGGGTCCTACGAGCAGTACTTC	CSVEDWEGQGSYEQYF
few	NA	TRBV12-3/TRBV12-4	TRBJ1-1	TGTGCCAGCAGTTTGGGGGGAAGGGAAGCTTTCTTT	CASSLGGREAFF
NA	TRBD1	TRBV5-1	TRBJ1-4	TGCGCCAGCAGCTTGACCCCGGACAGGGGGCCGTATGAAAAACTGTTTTTT	CASSLTPDRGPYEKLFF
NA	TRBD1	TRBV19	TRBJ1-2	TGTGCCAGTAGTATAGCCCCAGGACAGGGGGGCTATGGCTACACCTTC	CASSIAPGQGGYGYTF
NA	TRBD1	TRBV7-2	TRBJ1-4	TGTGCCAGCAGTCGGGACAGGGCGAATGAAAAACTGTTTTTT	CASSRDRANEKLFF
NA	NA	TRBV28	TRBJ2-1	TGTGCCAGCAGTTTATTCGGAGTGTTCGGAAGTAATGAGCAGTTCTTC	CASSLFGVFGSNEQFF
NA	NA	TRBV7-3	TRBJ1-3	TGTGCCAGCAGCTTAGTTGGGGGGGCTGGAAACACCATATATTTT	CASSLVGGAGNTIYF
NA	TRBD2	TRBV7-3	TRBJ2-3	TGTGCCAGCAGCCGGGCCGGGACTAGCGGGGAAGATACGCAGTATTTT	CASSRAGTSGEDTQYF
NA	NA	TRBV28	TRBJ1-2	TGTGCCAGCAGTTTATACGGGGAACTTAATTACTATGGCTACACCTTC	CASSLYGELNYYGYTF
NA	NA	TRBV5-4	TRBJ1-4	TGTGCCAGCAGCTTGAAGAGTGCAACTAATGAAAAACTGTTTTTT	CASSLKSATNEKLFF
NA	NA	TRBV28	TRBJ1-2	TGTGCCAGCAGTTACTCCGCGGCGGGAAGCTATGGCTACACCTTC	CASSYSAAGSYGYTF
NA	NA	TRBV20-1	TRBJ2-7	TGCAGTGCTAGTGCCCCCGTCCGGTCAAACGAGCAGTACTTC	CSASAPVRSNEQYF
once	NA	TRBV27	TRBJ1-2	TGTGCCAGCAGTCCCAAACAGGGAGTTGGCTACACCTTC	CASSPKQGVGYTF
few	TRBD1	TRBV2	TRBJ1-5	TGTGCCAGCAGTCGGGACAGCAAAACCCTCTTTAGCAATCAGCCCCAGCATTTT	CASSRDSKTLFSNQPQHF
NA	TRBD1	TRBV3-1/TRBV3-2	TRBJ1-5	TGTGCCAGCAGAGACCTACAGGGGGATCATAGCAATCAGCCCCAGCATTTT	CASRDLQGDHSNQPQHF
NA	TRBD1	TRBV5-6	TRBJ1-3	TGTGCCAGCAGCCCACGGGACAGCCCTTCTGGAAACACCATATATTTT	CASSPRDSPSGNTIYF
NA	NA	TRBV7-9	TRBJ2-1	TGTGCCAGCAGCTTACGGACAGACAATGAGCAGTTCTTC	CASSLRTDNEQFF
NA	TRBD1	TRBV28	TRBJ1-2	TGTGCCAGCGCACAGGGGTCGGGAGGCTACACCTTC	CASAQGSGGYTF
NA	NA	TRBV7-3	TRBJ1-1	TGTGCCAGCAGCGCAGGGTCTCACACTGAAGCTTTCTTT	CASSAGSHTEAFF
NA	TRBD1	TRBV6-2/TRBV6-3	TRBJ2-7	TGTGCCAGCAGTTACCGCCGGGACAGGGCTACCTACGAGCAGTACTTC	CASSYRRDRATYEQYF
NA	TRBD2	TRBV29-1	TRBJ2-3	TGCAGCTTTTCGACAGGGACTAGCGGACCCACAGATACGCAGTATTTT	CSFSTGTSGPTDTQYF
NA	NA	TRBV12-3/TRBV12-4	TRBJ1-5	TGTGCCAGCAGTCCCTCGGGTCAGCCCCAGCATTTT	CASSPSGQPQHF
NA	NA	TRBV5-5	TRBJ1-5	TGTGCCAGCAGCTTGGTAGATTCGCTTTTGAATCAGCCCCAGCATTTT	CASSLVDSLLNQPQHF
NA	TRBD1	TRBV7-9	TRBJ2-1	TGTGCCAGCAGCCAGGGACAGGACTACAATGAGCAGTTCTTC	CASSQGQDYNEQFF
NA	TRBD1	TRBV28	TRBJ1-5	TGTGCCAGCGCCCCTCCCAGGGGGCCCCATCAGCCCCAGCATTTT	CASAPPRGPHQPQHF
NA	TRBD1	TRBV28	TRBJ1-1	TGTGCCAGCAGTGGACAGGGGTTGTACACTGAAGCTTTCTTT	CASSGQGLYTEAFF
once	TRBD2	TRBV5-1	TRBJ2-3	TGCGCCAGCAGCCCGGGACTAGCGGGCCTCGGAGATACGCAGTATTTT	CASSPGLAGLGDTQYF
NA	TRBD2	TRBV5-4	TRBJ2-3	TGTGCCAGCAGTCGGAGTATAGCGGGGGGTGCTAGCACAGATACGCAGTATTTT	CASSRSIAGGASTDTQYF